A single sample gave rise to the 4 T cell receptor beta chains below, sequenced in a study of regulatory T cells in long-lasting Graves disease. TCR beta libraries were built with iRepertoire HTBI primers and Arm-PCR of CDR3 regions. TCRdb itself ran the multiplex PCR reads through MiXCR, one entry per CDR3 protein. The sample lists about 400,000 distinct CDR3 sequences, 20% to 25% occurring once. Time point noted: persistent/refractory GD, antithyroid drugs over 5 years with positive TRAb. From PBMCs, RNA was extracted and then used to make the TCR library. The source material was peripheral blood mononuclear cells (PBMCs), sampled when the disease was refractory, from a patient treated with antithyroid drugs. All receptors derive from a female donor with Graves disease.

This clonotype was seen a handful of times. The rearrangement uses TRBV7-2 and TRBJ2-1; 7 bases map to TRBD2. Germline V gene lookup returns CDR1 SGHTA and CDR2 FQGNSA. V dropped 5 bases and J dropped 6; count of bases not matched to a gene: 7. The CDR3 has 14 residues. The CDR3 coding sequence is TGTGCCAGCAGCCCGCTGGGAGGGGCCAATGAGCAGTTCTTC. Encoded protein: CASSPLGGANEQFF.

The chain is built from TRBV6-4 and TRBJ2-7; 7 nucleotides align to TRBD1. The V segment lost 0 bases and the J segment 4 bases; nucleotides outside the gene matches: 15. Germline V gene data show CDR1 as MRHNA and CDR2 as SNTAGT. This CDR3 region has 18 residues. This chain's CDR3 is CASSDSKALGTESYEQYF. The DNA of the CDR3 is TGTGCCAGCAGTGACTCGAAAGCTCTGGGGACAGAGTCTTACGAGCAGTACTTC.

The CDR3 spells CASSLAGTNYEQYF. The CDR3 DNA follows: TGCGCCAGCAGCTTGGCCGGGACAAACTACGAGCAGTACTTC. V and J are TRBV5-1 and TRBJ2-7, with D perhaps matching TRBD1 (6 bases). CDR1 SGHRS and CDR2 YFSETQ come from the germline V gene. The V gene lost 0 bases and the J gene lost 3 bases, with 10 bases spanning the gap. The CDR3 has 14 residues.

A single count supports this clonotype. This chain connects TRBV11-2 to TRBJ2-5; the D gene is possibly TRBD1 (5 bases). The CDR3 totals 16 residues. V was shortened by 5 bases and J by 2 bases, with 18 bases between the two germline ends. Germline assignment: CDR1 SGHAT and CDR2 FQNNGV. This chain's CDR3 is CASSPIWGETQETQYF. The CDR3 DNA is TGTGCCAGCAGCCCCATCTGGGGCGAGACTCAAGAGACCCAGTACTTC.